Listed here is a single T cell receptor beta chain. This record belongs to a study of shared clonotypes between healthy human individuals. For every subset, genomic DNA was evenly distributed across several immunoSEQ plates. TCRdb's copy holds only in-frame clones and misses some; the assay was immunoSEQ multiplex PCR. The sample has about 1.1 million clones; roughly 80% are singletons. CDR3 size: 17 residues. Deletions cut 4 bases from V and 5 bases from J, with 23 bases between. Per germline, CDR1 SGHAT and CDR2 FQNNGV. Only Caucasian adults living in Nashville, Tennessee served as donors. CD45RA-negative memory and CD45RA+ naive subsets were split from the CD4+ cells.

The sample consisted of memory CD4+ T cells from PBMCs. Documented subset: CD45RA-negative fraction. The chain has TRBV11-2 and TRBJ2-5, with a weak D call TRBD1 (5 bases). The source of this sequence is a man aged 18 to 30 in good health. Some clones in this sample may be carry-over from other donors' samples. In DNA form, the CDR3 reads TGTGCCAGCAGCTCCAGAAGAGAAACAGCTTGGGGCGAGACCCAGTACTTC. Translation gives CASSSRRETAWGETQYF.